This TCR beta chain was documented in a study of vaccination effects on CD4 cells after COVID-19. TCRdb's table, derived via immunoSEQ multiplex PCR, lists solely in-frame clones and lacks some. The table includes roughly 68,000 clones, 72% detected once. Germline V gene data show CDR1 as SGHRS and CDR2 as YFSETQ. V dropped 2 bases and J dropped 4 bases, with 18 bases sitting between them. This CDR3 comprises 16 residues. Cells that had been cultured for 9 to 10 days were the source of isolated CD4+ T cells. According to PCR results, the person was infected with SARS-CoV-2 between March and December 2020. Regarding this clone: The antigen remains unidentified.

The sequence came from a human donor who had a prior SARS-CoV-2 infection. The material was CD4+ T cells from PBMCs cultured without peptide, obtained before COVID-19 vaccination. This chain joins TRBV5-1 and TRBJ1-1; a possible D gene is TRBD1 (5 bases). In DNA, the CDR3 is TGCGCCAGCAGCTTTGATGCGTCGGGTGGGGGCACTGAAGCTTTCTTT. It is translated as CASSFDASGGGTEAFF.